This T cell receptor (beta chain) was obtained from a study of blood T cells in healthy people across ages. The second PCR ran about 6 to 11 cycles with a sample-barcoded 5' primer and J-beta primers. TCRdb used MiXCR to reprocess the 5' RACE reads, holding one entry per CDR3 protein. Of about 500,000 distinct CDR3 sequences in the sample, around 24% are singletons; the top ten hold around 10%. Trimming removed 2 bases at V and 1 base at J, with 3 bases between. The CDR3 totals 13 residues. Germline CDR1 SGHTA, CDR2 FQGTGA. This clonotype was recorded at least ten times. Another study also made use of these data, one on T cells of mothers and their children. Per that paper: Mother-child pairs who were related displayed a slightly higher overlap than unrelated pairs, a difference that was non-significant.

This sequence originates from a boy aged 5-17 years in good health. The V gene is TRBV7-3, the J gene TRBJ2-1, with no clear D. Source material: blood. The CDR3 region is CASSLQSYNEQFF. CDR3 DNA sequence: TGTGCCAGCAGCTTACAATCCTACAATGAGCAGTTCTTC.